The rows below give T cell receptor beta chains drawn from one sample of a study of beta chain features in type 1 diabetes. TCRdb's copy holds only in-frame clones and misses some; the assay was immunoSEQ multiplex PCR. The table lists hundreds of thousands of clones, about 14% of them singletons. Sequencing was performed on naive CD4+ T cells from blood. Receptors originate from a man younger than 35 with type 1 diabetes. Each CDR3 is given with its conserved first and last residue. D genes are given only for firm matches. Part of the rows lack a size; the others show once, few, many or a class for expanded clones.

cdr3_length,d_call,v_call,clone_size,j_call,cdr3_nt,cdr3_aa
15,TRBD2,TRBV18,few,TRBJ2-7,TGTGCCAGCTCACCCGGGCTAGCCGCCGGGGGGGAGCAGTACTTC,CASSPGLAAGGEQYF
14,-,TRBV30,-,TRBJ2-1,TGTGCCTGGAAAGGGCTAGCGCATGACAATGAGCAGTTCTTC,CAWKGLAHDNEQFF
15,TRBD1,TRBV4-1,few,TRBJ2-7,TGCGCCAGCAGCCGCGGACAGGGACCCTCCTACGAGCAGTACTTC,CASSRGQGPSYEQYF
11,-,TRBV5-1,few,TRBJ2-7,TGCGCCAGCAGCCCGGACGTCGAGCAGTACTTC,CASSPDVEQYF
13,TRBD1,TRBV30,-,TRBJ1-3,TGTGCCTGGGGGACAGGGACTGGAAACACCATATATTTT,CAWGTGTGNTIYF
13,-,TRBV14,few,TRBJ1-1,TGTGCCAGCAGCCTCCGGGTGGGCACTGAAGCTTTCTTT,CASSLRVGTEAFF
14,-,TRBV5-1,few,TRBJ2-1,TGCGCCAGCAGCTTGGGACCCGGGGAGAATGAGCAGTTCTTC,CASSLGPGENEQFF
15,-,TRBV25-1,-,TRBJ1-1,TGTGCCAGCAGACCCACTCCCACCCGGGAGACTGAAGCTTTCTTT,CASRPTPTRETEAFF
16,-,TRBV7-9,-,TRBJ1-4,TGTGCCAGCAGCGGACCCGGGACACGTGTCGGGGAAAAACTGTTTTTT,CASSGPGTRVGEKLFF
18,TRBD1,TRBV30,-,TRBJ2-7,TGTGCCTGGAGTGTACGGGGGCGGGGACAGGGCGGCCCCTACGAGCAGTACTTC,CAWSVRGRGQGGPYEQYF
13,-,TRBV25-1,few,TRBJ1-2,TGTGCCAGCAGCCACCCCAACGACTATGGCTACACCTTC,CASSHPNDYGYTF
14,-,TRBV5-1,-,TRBJ2-1,TGCGCCAGCAGCTTGAGCCGGGGACCAAATGAGCAGTTCTTC,CASSLSRGPNEQFF
12,TRBD1,TRBV2,-,TRBJ1-2,TGTGCCAGCAGACAGGGGGTACCTGGCTACACCTTC,CASRQGVPGYTF
15,TRBD2,TRBV6-5,-,TRBJ2-3,TGTGCCAGCAGTACTCGACTAGCGGGCACAGATACGCAGTATTTT,CASSTRLAGTDTQYF
11,-,TRBV2,few,TRBJ2-7,TGTGCCGGAGGGGCAAGCCTGCAGCAGTACTTC,CAGGASLQQYF
13,-,TRBV5-1,-,TRBJ2-1,TGCGCCAGCAGCTTAGGAGACAGTAACGAGCAGTTCTTC,CASSLGDSNEQFF
14,-,TRBV7-2,-,TRBJ2-5,TGTGCCAGCAGCTTAGCATCCTCAGGAGAGACCCAGTACTTC,CASSLASSGETQYF
13,TRBD1,TRBV7-2,-,TRBJ1-6,TGTGCCACCACCCAGGGGGCACGGTCACCCCTCCACTTT,CATTQGARSPLHF
13,-,TRBV21-1,few,TRBJ2-1,TGTGCCAGCAGGGGACAGGGCCACAATGAGCAGTTCTTC,CASRGQGHNEQFF
11,-,TRBV5-1,few,TRBJ2-5,TGCGCCAGCAGCTTATCAGAGACCCAGTACTTC,CASSLSETQYF
17,-,TRBV7-9,-,TRBJ1-4,TGTGCCAGCAGCTTATCCTACCCGGGACGGATTAATGAAAAACTGTTTTTT,CASSLSYPGRINEKLFF
14,TRBD2,TRBV14,-,TRBJ2-3,TGTGCCAGCATGACAGGACTAGCGGCAGATACGCAGTATTTT,CASMTGLAADTQYF